A selection of T cell receptor beta chains follows, all from one sample in a study of CD8 T cells in ankylosing spondylitis. TCRdb passed the 5' RACE reads through MiXCR, listing each CDR3 protein once. The sample includes some 95,000 distinct CDR3 sequences, about 9% of them seen just once. The source material was blood, either unsorted or a sorted T cell fraction (not recorded which). The receptors shown here come from a male donor with ankylosing spondylitis or in good health (not recorded which). Both conserved end residues are trimmed from each CDR3. A D gene is named only where the DNA matches it firmly.

V gene: TRBV2
D gene: -
CDR3 protein: ASLTSRGSDTQY

V gene: TRBV7-2
D gene: -
CDR3 protein: ASSPQGNQPQH

V gene: TRBV5-5
D gene: -
CDR3 protein: ASEGTEAF

V gene: TRBV5-1
D gene: -
CDR3 protein: ASSLGQPMNTEAF

V gene: TRBV18
D gene: -
CDR3 protein: ASSTDIYEQY

V gene: TRBV10-3
D gene: TRBD2
CDR3 protein: AITLAGSYNEQF

V gene: TRBV20-1
D gene: TRBD1
CDR3 protein: SARDGQGGSEKLF

V gene: TRBV5-1
D gene: -
CDR3 protein: ASSLAEETQY

V gene: TRBV12-3/TRBV12-4
D gene: -
CDR3 protein: ASSLQPLANTGELF

V gene: TRBV28
D gene: -
CDR3 protein: ASKTPGIAQVGTEAF

V gene: TRBV6-5
D gene: -
CDR3 protein: ASSLQSITGELF

V gene: TRBV29-1
D gene: -
CDR3 protein: SVEVRSSPHGYT

V gene: TRBV12-3/TRBV12-4
D gene: TRBD1
CDR3 protein: ASSRQGNEQY

V gene: TRBV26
D gene: -
CDR3 protein: ASSSTSFNEQF

V gene: TRBV20-1
D gene: -
CDR3 protein: SASSWEAF

V gene: TRBV2
D gene: -
CDR3 protein: ASWTDTYNEQF

V gene: TRBV9
D gene: -
CDR3 protein: ASSPGGYGYT

V gene: TRBV20-1
D gene: TRBD2
CDR3 protein: SASNRLAGTDTQY

V gene: TRBV20-1
D gene: -
CDR3 protein: SAREGTNQPQH

V gene: TRBV6-2/TRBV6-3
D gene: TRBD1
CDR3 protein: ASSIEFRDSLTYEQY

V gene: TRBV7-6
D gene: TRBD1
CDR3 protein: ASSLGGTGKGYEQY

V gene: TRBV10-3
D gene: -
CDR3 protein: AISESTQLGSSYNEQF

V gene: TRBV12-3/TRBV12-4
D gene: -
CDR3 protein: ASSSRSGVQPQH

V gene: TRBV29-1
D gene: -
CDR3 protein: SVERQGGTEAF

V gene: TRBV5-1
D gene: TRBD1
CDR3 protein: ASSPPRTGTGDTEAF

V gene: TRBV18
D gene: TRBD2
CDR3 protein: ASSPLPTSGYQETQY